The TCR beta chain described here comes from a study of blood T cells in healthy people across ages. Points from the study as a whole: Using unsorted PBMCs precluded a conclusive naive versus antigen-experienced comparison.

Then a second PCR, running roughly 7 to 11 cycles, was carried out with a sample-barcoded 5' primer and a J-beta primer mix. Each cDNA molecule carried a tag from a template-switch adaptor that contained 12 random nucleotides. TCRdb redid the calling of the 5' RACE reads with MiXCR, one entry per CDR3 protein. Of over 1,300,000 distinct CDR3 sequences in the sample, around 59% were seen once. This clonotype has only a few counts. What it binds is not known. Sample donors were healthy Caucasian individuals that came from Russia, aged 6 to 90. No fewer than 7 million PBMCs went into each sample. This CDR3 has 16 residues. The V gene's germline CDR1 is SQVTM and CDR2 ANQGSEA. The ends were cut back, 5 bases at V and 2 bases at J, with 22 bases in the middle.

This receptor was identified in a man between 18 and 29 years old in good health. This chain links TRBV29-1 with TRBJ2-7; a possible D gene is TRBD1 (5 bases). Sequenced input: blood. This CDR3 reads CSVSPTLWQGPYEQYF. DNA of the CDR3: TGCAGCGTTTCCCCCACTTTATGGCAGGGCCCCTACGAGCAGTACTTC.